The rows below give T cell receptor beta chains drawn from one sample of a study of T-cell memory formation after mild COVID-19. One entry per CDR3 protein, called by TCRdb with MiXCR from the 5' RACE reads. The sample consists of about 82,000 distinct CDR3 sequences, 9.5% to 15% of them appearing once. Sequencing input: PBMCs or a T cell subset sorted from them (not recorded which). The receptors derive from a man aged 18 to 29 who had mild COVID-19 (a few samples of this study predate the infection). Cell type and time point are not known. Both conserved end residues are part of each CDR3. Each record gives: V gene, clone size, D gene, J gene, CDR3 protein, CDR3 DNA. D genes are given only for firm matches. Size values are once, few and many counts, or a class for expanded clones, and some rows have none.

>TRBV4-3|few|NA|TRBJ2-1
CASSQGASEQFF
TGCGCCAGCAGCCAAGGTGCGAGTGAGCAGTTCTTC
>TRBV11-2|NA|NA|TRBJ2-5
CASNYFAGQETQYF
TGTGCCAGCAACTATTTCGCGGGCCAAGAGACCCAGTACTTC
>TRBV4-1|few|NA|TRBJ1-1
CASSQRFEDEVEAFF
TGCGCCAGCAGCCAAAGATTCGAGGATGAAGTTGAAGCTTTCTTT
>TRBV4-1|few|NA|TRBJ2-5
CASSQLRTGLQETQYF
TGCGCCAGCAGCCAACTTCGGACGGGACTGCAAGAGACCCAGTACTTC
>TRBV12-3/TRBV12-4|NA|TRBD1|TRBJ1-1
CASNRQGENTEAFF
TGTGCCAGCAACCGACAGGGGGAGAACACTGAAGCTTTCTTT
>TRBV11-2|many|NA|TRBJ2-5
CASSLPLDSLKETQYF
TGTGCCAGCAGCTTACCCTTGGACAGCCTTAAGGAGACCCAGTACTTC
>TRBV7-3|NA|NA|TRBJ2-3
CASSSLPVDTQYF
TGTGCCAGCAGCTCTCTCCCGGTGGATACGCAGTATTTT
>TRBV7-6|NA|TRBD1|TRBJ2-2
CASSLFGQVNTGELFF
TGTGCCAGCAGCTTGTTTGGACAGGTTAACACCGGGGAGCTGTTTTTT
>TRBV7-9|few|TRBD1|TRBJ2-1
CASSLRDRGRKDNEQFF
TGTGCCAGCAGCTTGCGAGACAGGGGGCGTAAGGACAATGAGCAGTTCTTC
>TRBV27|NA|NA|TRBJ1-2
CASRPYSSGLRYTF
TGTGCCAGCAGACCATATTCGTCTGGCCTTCGCTACACCTTC
>TRBV19|few|NA|TRBJ1-5
CASSILYYSNQPQHF
TGTGCCAGTAGTATCCTCTACTATAGCAATCAGCCCCAGCATTTT
>TRBV27|NA|TRBD1|TRBJ1-6
CASSFKPGQYSPLHF
TGTGCCAGCAGTTTCAAGCCGGGACAGTATTCACCCCTCCACTTT
>TRBV29-1|many|NA|TRBJ2-5
CSVEDQERYQETQYF
TGCAGCGTTGAAGATCAGGAGAGGTACCAAGAGACCCAGTACTTC
>TRBV5-6|few|NA|TRBJ1-6
CASSSWTDWDNSPLHF
TGTGCCAGCAGCTCTTGGACCGATTGGGATAATTCACCCCTCCACTTT
>TRBV7-7|few|TRBD1|TRBJ2-5
CASSQTHRGRETQYF
TGTGCTAGCAGCCAAACCCACAGGGGTCGCGAGACCCAGTACTTC
>TRBV7-9|NA|TRBD1|TRBJ2-2
CASSFNRGTGELFF
TGTGCCAGCAGCTTCAACAGGGGAACCGGGGAGCTGTTTTTT
>TRBV10-3|NA|NA|TRBJ1-1
CAISESHGMNTEAFF
TGTGCCATCAGTGAGTCGCACGGAATGAACACTGAAGCTTTCTTT
>TRBV6-5|few|TRBD2|TRBJ2-3
CASSRTSGHSTDTQYF
TGTGCCAGCAGCCGGACTAGCGGGCATAGCACAGATACGCAGTATTTT
>TRBV12-3/TRBV12-4|NA|TRBD2|TRBJ2-3
CASSFRPGLAGGRFKDTQYF
TGTGCCAGCAGTTTCCGTCCGGGACTAGCGGGGGGCCGGTTCAAAGATACGCAGTATTTT
>TRBV7-6|NA|NA|TRBJ2-1
CASSLVRVADEQFF
TGTGCCAGCAGCTTAGTCAGGGTCGCTGATGAGCAGTTCTTC
>TRBV7-3|NA|NA|TRBJ2-3
CASSLPESYTQYF
TGTGCCAGCAGCTTACCCGAGTCTTATACGCAGTATTTT
>TRBV7-9|many|NA|TRBJ1-4
CASSFLYEKLFF
TGTGCCAGCAGCTTTTTATATGAAAAACTGTTTTTT
>TRBV29-1|few|NA|TRBJ2-7
CSVIHLTSYEQYF
TGCAGCGTTATTCACCTTACCTCCTACGAGCAGTACTTC
>TRBV28|few|TRBD1|TRBJ2-3
CASHTPRDRGRLAQYF
TGTGCCAGCCATACCCCCAGGGACAGGGGGAGGTTGGCGCAGTATTTT
>TRBV12-3/TRBV12-4|NA|TRBD1|TRBJ1-5
CASSSTGGQQPQHF
TGTGCCAGCAGCTCGACAGGGGGCCAGCAGCCCCAGCATTTT
>TRBV3-1|NA|NA|TRBJ1-2
CASSQDGAVAYYGYTF
TGTGCCAGCAGCCAAGATGGAGCCGTAGCTTACTATGGCTACACCTTC
>TRBV12-3/TRBV12-4|few|TRBD1|TRBJ1-2
CASSTTGGSNYGYTF
TGTGCCAGCAGCACGACAGGGGGCAGTAACTATGGCTACACCTTC
>TRBV7-9|many|TRBD1|TRBJ2-4
CASSLVGQEGKNIQYF
TGTGCCAGCAGCTTAGTTGGACAGGAAGGCAAAAACATTCAGTACTTC
>TRBV12-3/TRBV12-4|NA|TRBD1|TRBJ2-3
CASRTTGAADTQYF
TGTGCCAGCAGGACGACAGGGGCCGCAGATACGCAGTATTTT
>TRBV6-5|few|TRBD1|TRBJ1-1
CASSYSAGGYTEAFF
TGTGCCAGCAGTTACTCGGCAGGGGGCTACACTGAAGCTTTCTTT